The following is a T cell receptor beta chain sequence with its context. Its antigen is undetermined. The sample is drawn from a study of post-analysis software for immune sequencing data. Overall study findings and caveats: Pronounced co-clustering by F measure was evident among identically batched samples. Controls showed significantly higher normalized Chao1 diversity than did multiple sclerosis patients. Five or six TRBV segments were significantly more frequent in patients than in controls. TRBV5-6, TRBV5-1 and TRBV20-1 were among these segments.

Sequencing libraries made from TCR beta cDNA carried unique molecular identifiers. The source material, roughly 0.9 to 11 million T cells, gave rise to roughly 500,000 cDNA molecules. One entry per CDR3 protein results from TCRdb running MiXCR on the PCR reads. Of roughly 400,000 distinct CDR3 sequences in the sample, 39% are singletons; the top ten hold 6.5% to 8%. This CDR3 region has 15 residues. V dropped 6 bases and J dropped 2 bases, with 15 bases sitting between them. Germline CDR1 reads MRHNA; CDR2 reads SNTAGT. The sample taken for sequencing was blood. The chain links TRBV6-4 to TRBJ2-3; D gene ambiguous. The clonotype comes from a girl aged 2 to 9 with multiple sclerosis. This CDR3 is CASRPGKGPTDTQYF. The CDR3 DNA is TGTGCCAGCAGGCCCGGAAAGGGTCCCACAGATACGCAGTATTTT.